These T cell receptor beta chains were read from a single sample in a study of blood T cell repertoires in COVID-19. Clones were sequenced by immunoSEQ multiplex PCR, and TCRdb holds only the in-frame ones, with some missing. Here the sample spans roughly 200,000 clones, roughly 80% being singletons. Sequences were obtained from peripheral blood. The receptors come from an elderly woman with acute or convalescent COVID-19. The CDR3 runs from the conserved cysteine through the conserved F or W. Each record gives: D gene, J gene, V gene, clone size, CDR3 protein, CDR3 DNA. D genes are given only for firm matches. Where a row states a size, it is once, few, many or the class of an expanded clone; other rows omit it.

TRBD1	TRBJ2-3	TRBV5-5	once	CASSPRTGGTDTQYF	TGTGCCAGCAGCCCGAGGACAGGGGGCACAGATACGCAGTATTTT
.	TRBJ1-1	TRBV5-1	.	CASSFQQGTEAFF	TGCGCCAGCAGCTTTCAACAGGGCACTGAAGCTTTCTTT
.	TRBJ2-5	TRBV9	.	CASSSLSGLQETQYF	TGTGCCAGCAGCTCCCTGTCAGGCCTCCAAGAGACCCAGTACTTC
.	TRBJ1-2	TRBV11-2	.	CASRQDSYGYTF	TGTGCCAGCAGACAGGACAGTTATGGCTACACCTTC
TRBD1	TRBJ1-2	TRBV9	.	CASSLGTGSDGYTF	TGTGCCAGCAGCCTCGGGACAGGGTCTGACGGCTACACCTTC
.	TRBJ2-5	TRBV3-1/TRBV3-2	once	CASSQRTSLPETQYF	TGTGCCAGCAGCCAACGTACAAGTCTGCCAGAGACCCAGTACTTC
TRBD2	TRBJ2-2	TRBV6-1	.	CASSETGGSLTGELFF	TGTGCCAGCAGTGAAACCGGGGGGTCACTAACCGGGGAGCTGTTTTTT
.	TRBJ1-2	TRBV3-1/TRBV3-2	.	CASSRGGGEGYTF	TGTGCCAGCAGCCGGGGGGGTGGAGAAGGCTACACCTTC
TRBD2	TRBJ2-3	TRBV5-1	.	CASSLGSGGTTDTQYF	TGCGCCAGCAGCTTGGGTAGCGGGGGTACCACAGATACGCAGTATTTT
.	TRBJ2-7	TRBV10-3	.	CAISVSGQSYEQYF	TGTGCCATCAGTGTGAGTGGACAGTCCTACGAGCAGTACTTC
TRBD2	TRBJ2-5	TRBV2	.	CASRVAGVETQYF	TGTGCCAGCAGGGTAGCGGGAGTAGAGACCCAGTACTTC
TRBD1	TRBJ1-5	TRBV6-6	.	CASSGGQGAENQPQHF	TGTGCCAGCAGTGGGGGACAGGGGGCCGAAAATCAGCCCCAGCATTTT
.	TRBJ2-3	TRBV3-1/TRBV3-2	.	CASSQYRGRDTQYF	TGTGCCAGCAGCCAATATAGGGGAAGGGATACGCAGTATTTT
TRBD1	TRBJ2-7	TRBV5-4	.	CASSFRDRGLGEQYF	TGTGCCAGCAGCTTCCGGGACAGGGGGTTGGGCGAGCAGTACTTC
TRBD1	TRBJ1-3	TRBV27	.	CASWTGAGNTIYF	TGTGCCAGCTGGACAGGGGCTGGAAACACCATATATTTT
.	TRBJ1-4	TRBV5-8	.	CASSLAGIEKLFF	TGTGCCAGCAGCTTGGCCGGTATTGAAAAACTGTTTTTT
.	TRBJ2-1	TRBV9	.	CASSLGHGRRNEQFF	TGTGCCAGCAGCCTGGGACACGGAAGACGCAATGAGCAGTTCTTC
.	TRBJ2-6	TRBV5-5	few	CASSSPGRGSGANVLTF	TGTGCCAGCAGCTCCCCGGGGCGGGGCTCTGGGGCCAACGTCCTGACTTTC
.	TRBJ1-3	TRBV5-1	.	CASSLSGPNSGNTIYF	TGCGCCAGCAGCTTGAGTGGGCCGAACTCTGGAAACACCATATATTTT
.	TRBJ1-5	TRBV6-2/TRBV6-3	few	CASSLFRGNQPQHF	TGTGCCAGCAGTTTGTTCCGGGGGAATCAGCCCCAGCATTTT
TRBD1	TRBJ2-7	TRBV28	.	CASSTGQHYEQYF	TGTGCCAGCAGTACGGGACAGCACTACGAGCAGTACTTC
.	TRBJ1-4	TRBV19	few	CASSIAWGQPNEKLFF	TGTGCCAGTAGTATAGCGTGGGGGCAGCCTAATGAAAAACTGTTTTTT
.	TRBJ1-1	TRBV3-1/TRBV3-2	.	CASSQEGGVAREAFF	TGTGCCAGCAGCCAAGAGGGCGGGGTAGCCCGTGAAGCTTTCTTT
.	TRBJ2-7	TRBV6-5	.	CASSTGQQYEQYF	TGTGCCAGCAGTACGGGACAACAGTACGAGCAGTACTTC
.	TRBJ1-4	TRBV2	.	CASSDPHRTEIGEKLFF	TGTGCCAGCAGTGACCCCCACAGGACAGAGATTGGTGAAAAACTGTTTTTT
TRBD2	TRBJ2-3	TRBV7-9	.	CASSPGGAVTDTQYF	TGTGCCAGCAGCCCGGGGGGGGCGGTCACAGATACGCAGTATTTT
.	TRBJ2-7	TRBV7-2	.	CASSLASGETYEQYF	TGTGCCAGCAGCTTAGCGTCAGGGGAAACCTACGAGCAGTACTTC
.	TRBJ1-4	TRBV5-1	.	CASSLVAGSTNEKLFF	TGCGCCAGCAGCTTGGTCGCAGGGTCAACTAATGAAAAACTGTTTTTT
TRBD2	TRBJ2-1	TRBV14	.	CASSQEYGLAGANEQFF	TGTGCCAGCAGCCAGGAATATGGACTAGCGGGGGCAAATGAGCAGTTCTTC
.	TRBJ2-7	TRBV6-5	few	CATLRGYEQYF	TGTGCCACCCTCAGGGGCTACGAGCAGTACTTC
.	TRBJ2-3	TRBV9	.	CASSLQDPPDTQYF	TGTGCCAGCAGCTTACAGGATCCCCCGGATACGCAGTATTTT
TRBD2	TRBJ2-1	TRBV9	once	CASSAVAGGINEQFF	TGTGCCAGCAGCGCAGTAGCGGGGGGGATCAATGAGCAGTTCTTC
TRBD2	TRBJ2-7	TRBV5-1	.	CASSLSTSRLGDYYEQYF	TGCGCCAGCAGCTTGTCGACTAGCCGACTAGGGGACTACTACGAGCAGTACTTC
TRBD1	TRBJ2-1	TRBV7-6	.	CASSPLGQGAYNEQFF	TGTGCCAGCAGCCCCCTGGGACAGGGGGCCTACAATGAGCAGTTCTTC
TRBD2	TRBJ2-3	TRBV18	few	CASSQGLAGGRQDTQYF	TGTGCCAGCTCACAGGGACTAGCGGGAGGTCGACAAGATACGCAGTATTTT
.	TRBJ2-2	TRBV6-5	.	CASSSTWTGTGELFF	TGTGCCAGCAGTTCGACCTGGACGGGGACCGGGGAGCTGTTTTTT
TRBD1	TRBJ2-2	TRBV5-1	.	CASRGQDTGELFF	TGCGCCAGCAGGGGACAGGACACCGGGGAGCTGTTTTTT
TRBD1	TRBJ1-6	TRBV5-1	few	CASSLGPRTGLNSPLHF	TGCGCCAGCAGCTTAGGACCCCGGACAGGCTTAAATTCACCCCTCCACTTT
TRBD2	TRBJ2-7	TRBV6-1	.	CASSEVREGPLEQYF	TGTGCCAGCAGTGAAGTCCGGGAGGGACCTTTGGAGCAGTACTTC
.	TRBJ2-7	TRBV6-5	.	CASSSDLLRDEQYF	TGTGCCAGCAGTTCGGACCTCCTGAGGGACGAGCAGTACTTC
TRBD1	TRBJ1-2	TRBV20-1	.	CSAKTGAGYTF	TGCAGTGCTAAAACAGGGGCTGGCTACACCTTC
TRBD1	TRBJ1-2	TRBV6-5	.	CASPGGAHGYTF	TGTGCCAGCCCAGGGGGCGCACATGGCTACACCTTC
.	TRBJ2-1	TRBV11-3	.	CASSARDWDNEQFF	TGTGCCAGCAGCGCTCGGGACTGGGACAATGAGCAGTTCTTC
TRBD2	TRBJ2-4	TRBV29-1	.	CSVTSGSAKNIQYF	TGCAGCGTTACTAGCGGGAGTGCCAAAAACATTCAGTACTTC